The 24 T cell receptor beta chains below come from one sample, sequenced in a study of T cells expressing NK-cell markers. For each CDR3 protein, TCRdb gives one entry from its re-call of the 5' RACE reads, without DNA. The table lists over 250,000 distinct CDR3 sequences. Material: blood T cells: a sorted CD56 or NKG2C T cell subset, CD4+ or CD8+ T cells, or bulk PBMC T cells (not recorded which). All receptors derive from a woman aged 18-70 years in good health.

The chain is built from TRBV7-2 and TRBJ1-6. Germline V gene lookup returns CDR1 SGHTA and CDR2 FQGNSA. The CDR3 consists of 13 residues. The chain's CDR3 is CASSGTSNSPLHF.

CDR3 region: CASSFGLYDEQFF. The chain couples TRBV12-3 or TRBV12-4 to TRBJ2-1. The CDR3 is made up of 13 amino acids.

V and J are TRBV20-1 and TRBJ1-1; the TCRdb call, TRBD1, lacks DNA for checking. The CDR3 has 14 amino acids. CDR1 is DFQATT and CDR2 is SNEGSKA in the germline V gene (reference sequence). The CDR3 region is CSARDSGGNTEAFF.

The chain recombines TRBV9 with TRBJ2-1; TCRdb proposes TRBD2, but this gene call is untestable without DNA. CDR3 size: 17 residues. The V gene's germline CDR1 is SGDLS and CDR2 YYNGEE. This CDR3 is CASSVGALIGAYNEQFF.

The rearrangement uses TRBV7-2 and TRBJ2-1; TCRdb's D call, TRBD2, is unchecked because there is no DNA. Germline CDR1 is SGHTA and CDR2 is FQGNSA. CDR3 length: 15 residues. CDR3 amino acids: CASRPGTSANNEQFF.

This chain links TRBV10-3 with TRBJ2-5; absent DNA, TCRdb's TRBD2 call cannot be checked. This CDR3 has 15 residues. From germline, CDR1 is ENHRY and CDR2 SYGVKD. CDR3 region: CAISEGSGRVETQYF.

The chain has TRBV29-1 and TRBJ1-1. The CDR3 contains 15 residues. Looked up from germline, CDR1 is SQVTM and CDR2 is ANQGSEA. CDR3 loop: CSVPDLGSRRSEAFF.

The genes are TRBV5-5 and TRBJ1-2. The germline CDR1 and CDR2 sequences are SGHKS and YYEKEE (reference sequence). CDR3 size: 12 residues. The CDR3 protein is CASSLVGHGYTF.

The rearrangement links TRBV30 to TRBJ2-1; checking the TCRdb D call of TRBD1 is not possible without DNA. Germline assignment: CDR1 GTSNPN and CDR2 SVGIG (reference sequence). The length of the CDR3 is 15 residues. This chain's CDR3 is CAWRPGGTLAHEQFF. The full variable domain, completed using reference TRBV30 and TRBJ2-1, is SQTIHQWPATLVQPVGSPLSLECTVEGTSNPNLYWYRQAAGRGLQLLFYSVGIGQISSEVPQNLSASRPQDRQFILSSKKLLLSDSGFYLCAWRPGGTLAHEQFFGPGTRLTVL.

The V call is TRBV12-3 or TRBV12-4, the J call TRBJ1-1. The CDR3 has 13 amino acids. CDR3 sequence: CASSGNKNTEAFF.

CDR3: CASSYSIAGANTQYF. The genes are TRBV6-5 and TRBJ2-3; TCRdb outputs TRBD2, but without DNA this stays unchecked. This CDR3 region has 15 residues. Germline CDR1 is MNHEY and CDR2 is SVGAGI.

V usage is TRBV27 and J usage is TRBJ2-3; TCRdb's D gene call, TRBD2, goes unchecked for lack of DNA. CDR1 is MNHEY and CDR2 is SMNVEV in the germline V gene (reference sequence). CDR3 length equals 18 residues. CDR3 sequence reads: CASSPRSSGVPKADTQYF.

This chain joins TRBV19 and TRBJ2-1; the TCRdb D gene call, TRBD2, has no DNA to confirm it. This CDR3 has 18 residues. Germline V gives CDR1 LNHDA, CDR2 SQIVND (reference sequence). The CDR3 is CASSLGLAGVGSYNEQFF.

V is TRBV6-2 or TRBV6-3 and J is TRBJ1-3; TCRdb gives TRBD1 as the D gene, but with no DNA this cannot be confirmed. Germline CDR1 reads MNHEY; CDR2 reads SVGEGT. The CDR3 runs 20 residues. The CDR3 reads CASSYSSRGRDKFSGNTIYF.

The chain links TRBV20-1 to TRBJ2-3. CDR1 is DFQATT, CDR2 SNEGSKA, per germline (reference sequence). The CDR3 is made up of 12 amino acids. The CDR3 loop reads CSAVPGTDTQYF.

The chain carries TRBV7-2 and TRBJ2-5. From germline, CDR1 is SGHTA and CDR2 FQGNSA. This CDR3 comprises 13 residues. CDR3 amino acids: CASSLNLGETQYF.

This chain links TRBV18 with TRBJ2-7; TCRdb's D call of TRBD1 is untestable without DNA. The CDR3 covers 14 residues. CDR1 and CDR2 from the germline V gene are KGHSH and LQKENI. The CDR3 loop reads CASSPLQGGYEQYF.

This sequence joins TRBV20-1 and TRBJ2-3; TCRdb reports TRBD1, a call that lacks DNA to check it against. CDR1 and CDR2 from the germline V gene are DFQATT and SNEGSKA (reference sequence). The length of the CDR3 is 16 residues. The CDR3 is CSARTPLRAAGDTQYF.

The CDR3 sequence is CSARGALNTEAFF. The chain couples TRBV20-1 to TRBJ1-1. Germline V gene data show CDR1 as DFQATT and CDR2 as SNEGSKA (reference sequence). CDR3 length: 13 amino acids.

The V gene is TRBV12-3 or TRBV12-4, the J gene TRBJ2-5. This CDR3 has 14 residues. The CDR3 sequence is CASSLMRRGETQYF.

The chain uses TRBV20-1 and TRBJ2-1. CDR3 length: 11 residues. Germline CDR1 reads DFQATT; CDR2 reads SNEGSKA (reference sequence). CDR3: CSAGYYNEQFF.

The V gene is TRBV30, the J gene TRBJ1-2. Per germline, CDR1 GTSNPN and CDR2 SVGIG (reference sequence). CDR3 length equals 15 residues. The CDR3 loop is CAWSVQVGRNYGYTF.

CDR3 protein: CASTRDRGGNTEAFF. The chain is built from TRBV2 and TRBJ1-1; the D call from TCRdb, TRBD1, cannot be confirmed without DNA. The CDR3 consists of 15 residues. CDR1 is SNHLY, CDR2 FYNNEI, per germline.

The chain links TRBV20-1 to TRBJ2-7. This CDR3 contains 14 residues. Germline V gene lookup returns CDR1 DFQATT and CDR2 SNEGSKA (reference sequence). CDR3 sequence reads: CSASTPISSYEQYF.